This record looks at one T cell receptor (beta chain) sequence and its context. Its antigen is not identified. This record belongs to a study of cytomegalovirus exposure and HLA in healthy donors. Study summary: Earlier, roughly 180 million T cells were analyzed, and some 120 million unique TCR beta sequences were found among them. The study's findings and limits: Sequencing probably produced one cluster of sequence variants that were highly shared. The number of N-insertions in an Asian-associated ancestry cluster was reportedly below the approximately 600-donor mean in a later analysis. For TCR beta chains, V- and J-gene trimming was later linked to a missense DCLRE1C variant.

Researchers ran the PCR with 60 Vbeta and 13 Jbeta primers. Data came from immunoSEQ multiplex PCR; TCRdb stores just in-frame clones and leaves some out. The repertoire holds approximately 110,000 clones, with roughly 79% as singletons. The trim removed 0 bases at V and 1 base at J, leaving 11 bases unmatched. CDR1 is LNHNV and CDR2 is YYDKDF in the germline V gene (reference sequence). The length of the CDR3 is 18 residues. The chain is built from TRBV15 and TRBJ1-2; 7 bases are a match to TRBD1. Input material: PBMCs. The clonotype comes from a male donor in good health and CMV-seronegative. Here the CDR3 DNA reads TGTGCCACCAGCAGAGATTCACAACAGGGGACCAATAACTATGGCTACACCTTC. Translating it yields CATSRDSQQGTNNYGYTF.